The 30 T cell receptor beta chains below come from one sample, sequenced in a study of CD8+ T cells in alopecia areata. Following RNA extraction, reverse transcription yielded cDNA that acted as the sequencing template. Profiled with immunoSEQ multiplex PCR; TCRdb holds only in-frame clones, not every one. The sample shows 120,000 or so clones, around three fifths of them seen only once. This specimen was CD4+ T cells sorted from blood, taken at week 0. The receptors originated from a human donor with alopecia areata.

The gene calls are TRBV4-1 and TRBJ2-7; perhaps TRBD1 as D (6 bases). Trimming shortened V by 2 bases and J by 0 bases, and 8 bases separated the two germline ends. The CDR3 totals 14 residues. CDR1 is MGHRA, CDR2 YSYEKL, per germline. CDR3 bases: TGCGCCAGCAGCCAAACAGGGATCTCCTACGAGCAGTACTTC. Translated: CASSQTGISYEQYF.

This clone turned up a few times. J is TRBJ1-5 and V is TRBV7-2, with D perhaps matching TRBD1 (5 bases). Germline V gene sequence: CDR1 SGHTA, CDR2 FQGNSA. Trimming took off 5 bases at V and 5 bases at J, with 7 bases between the two ends. This CDR3 has 12 amino acids. CDR3 nucleotides: TGTGCCAGCAGCCAAGGGGATCAGCCCCAGCATTTT. Translated: CASSQGDQPQHF.

The V and J genes are TRBV5-6 and TRBJ2-3; TRBD2 agrees at 7 bases. With 10 bases clipped from V and 3 bases from J, the junction kept 8 bases outside the gene matches. This CDR3 has 13 amino acids. Germline values: CDR1 SGHDT, CDR2 YYEEEE. The CDR3 DNA reads TGTGCCTCCACGCGGGGGTCGACAGATACGCAGTATTTT. This gives the protein CASTRGSTDTQYF.

The J gene is TRBJ2-1, the V gene TRBV15, with a weak D call TRBD1 (6 bases). Trimming cost V 2 bases and J 9 bases, with 11 bases left between them. Looked up from germline, CDR1 is LNHNV and CDR2 is YYDKDF (reference sequence). This CDR3 region has 13 residues. The CDR3 DNA reads as TGTGCCACCAGCAGAAACCGGGACACTGAGCAGTTCTTC. Amino acid sequence: CATSRNRDTEQFF.

There are a few counts of this clone. This chain uses TRBV7-9 with TRBJ2-1; no firm D call. This CDR3 contains 11 residues. Trimming cost V 3 bases and J 9 bases, with 6 bases left between them. Germline-derived CDR1 and CDR2 are SEHNR and FQNEAQ (reference sequence). The CDR3 coding sequence is TGTGCCAGCAGCTTCCTGGGTGAGCAGTTCTTC. Protein product: CASSFLGEQFF.

The chain joins TRBV30 to TRBJ2-5; 8 bases agree with TRBD1. The J call is in doubt because the DNA end fits TRBJ2-7 better. The V gene's germline CDR1 is GTSNPN and CDR2 SVGIG (reference sequence). The CDR3 sequence is 14 residues long. CDR3 bases: TGTGCCTGGACCCAACCGGGACAGGACTACGAGCAGTACTTC. Encoded protein: CAWTQPGQDYEQYF.

This clone has just a few counts. The chain employs TRBV9 and TRBJ2-1, with no clear D. V was cut by 0 bases and J by 7 bases, with 8 bases left in between. CDR1 and CDR2 from the germline V gene are SGDLS and YYNGEE. The CDR3 runs to 13 residues. The CDR3 loop reads CASSVGLPNEQFF. As DNA, the CDR3 is TGTGCCAGCAGCGTAGGACTCCCTAATGAGCAGTTCTTC.

This sequence joins TRBV10-3 and TRBJ2-1; 10 bases line up with TRBD2. In germline, CDR1 is ENHRY, CDR2 SYGVKD. After removal of 5 bases from V and 2 bases from J, the junction contained 6 bases not matched to a gene. The CDR3 extends over 16 amino acids. The CDR3 nucleotides are TGTGCCATCAGTTTTTCTAGCGGGGGTACCTACAATGAGCAGTTCTTC. Amino acids: CAISFSSGGTYNEQFF.

This chain joins TRBV5-1 and TRBJ1-2; tentatively, D is TRBD1 (5 bases). Germline lookup yields CDR1 SGHRS and CDR2 YFSETQ. This CDR3 spans 12 amino acids. Trimming removed 4 bases at V and 6 bases at J, with 10 bases between. The CDR3 bases are TGCGCCAGCAGCCAAGCAGGGAATGGCTACACCTTC. It is translated as CASSQAGNGYTF. The complete variable domain, with remaining parts taken from reference TRBV5-1 and TRBJ1-2, reads KAGVTQTPRYLIKTRGQQVTLSCSPISGHRSVSWYQQTPGQGLQFLFEYFSETQRNKGNFPGRFSGRQFSNSRSEMNVSTLELGDSALYLCASSQAGNGYTFGSGTRLTVV.

This chain links TRBV30 with TRBJ1-2; D not certain. This CDR3 is 12 amino acids long. Between the trimmed V and J ends, which lost 5 bases and 4 bases, there was a span of 11 bases. Germline CDR1 GTSNPN, CDR2 SVGIG (reference sequence). The CDR3 DNA is TGTGCCTGGGACCGGAGGATCTATGGCTACACCTTC. This sequence encodes CAWDRRIYGYTF.

V and J are TRBV5-4 and TRBJ2-2; the D is unclear. Germline lookup yields CDR1 SGHNT and CDR2 YYREEE (reference sequence). Trimming removed 9 bases at V and 10 bases at J, with 16 bases between. This CDR3 is built from 12 residues. CDR3 nucleotides: TGTGCCACGTACAGTTATGATTCGGAGCTGTTTTTT. Translation: CATYSYDSELFF.

The gene calls are TRBV15 and TRBJ2-2; D might be TRBD1 (6 bases). This CDR3 comprises 16 residues. Germline V gene lookup returns CDR1 LNHNV and CDR2 YYDKDF (reference sequence). Trimming shortened V by 2 bases and J by 1 base, and 11 bases separated the two germline ends. The CDR3 DNA reads as TGTGCCACCAGCAGACCCACAGGGCGGAACACCGGGGAGCTGTTTTTT. Its protein is CATSRPTGRNTGELFF.

The chain is built from TRBV25-1 and TRBJ2-7; D perhaps matches TRBD2 (5 bases). Germline-derived CDR1 and CDR2 are MGHDK and SYGVNS. The CDR3 is 12 residues long. Trimming removed 6 bases from V and 3 bases from J, with 9 bases in between. The DNA of the CDR3 is TGTGCCAGCAGGACGGGGAGCTACGAGCAGTACTTC. It translates to CASRTGSYEQYF.

A few counts support this clone. The chain recombines TRBV5-1 with TRBJ1-2; a weak D match, TRBD1 (5 bases). The CDR3 extends over 16 amino acids. The germline gives CDR1 SGHRS, CDR2 YFSETQ. V dropped 4 bases and J dropped 0 bases, with 16 bases sitting between them. CDR3 loop: CASSDILDIANYGYTF. CDR3 bases: TGCGCCAGCAGCGATATCTTGGACATAGCTAACTATGGCTACACCTTC.

The V and J genes are TRBV29-1 and TRBJ2-7; 10 bases match TRBD2. V was clipped by 3 bases and J by 6 bases; unmatched bases: 5. CDR3 length equals 13 residues. Germline CDR1 SQVTM, CDR2 ANQGSEA. The CDR3 DNA reads TGCAGCGTTGATACTAGCGGGGAGGGCGAGCAGTACTTC. Encoded protein: CSVDTSGEGEQYF.

The chain links TRBV29-1 to TRBJ2-5; D is perhaps TRBD1 or TRBD2 (5 bases each). Per germline, CDR1 SQVTM and CDR2 ANQGSEA. Trimming removed 5 bases at V and 3 bases at J, with 13 bases between. The CDR3 loop spans 13 amino acids. The CDR3 region has the DNA TGCAGCGTTAACCGGGACGGAAAAGAGACCCAGTACTTC. As protein: CSVNRDGKETQYF.

This rearrangement joins TRBV6-5 to TRBJ2-6; D is unclear. Germline values: CDR1 MNHEY, CDR2 SVGAGI. This CDR3 is 15 amino acids long. V gave up 2 bases and J gave up 4 bases, with 9 bases separating them. CDR3 nucleotides: TGTGCCAGCAGTTACCAAGGGTTCGGGGCCAACGTCCTGACTTTC. This encodes CASSYQGFGANVLTF.

The chain has TRBV6-5 and TRBJ1-1; 7 bases map to TRBD1. Germline CDR1 and CDR2: MNHEY and SVGAGI. Germline trimming cut 0 bases from V and 1 base from J; bases unmatched to any gene: 2. This CDR3 contains 15 residues. CDR3 residues: CASSYSYRGNTEAFF. CDR3 in DNA: TGTGCCAGCAGTTACTCTTACAGGGGGAACACTGAAGCTTTCTTT.

The J gene is TRBJ2-5, the V gene TRBV9; maybe TRBD2 (6 bases). The CDR3 loop spans 13 amino acids. Per the germline V gene, CDR1 is SGDLS and CDR2 is YYNGEE. V dropped 2 bases and J dropped 7 bases, with 12 bases sitting between them. CDR3 residues: CASSVRGAGTQYF. The CDR3 DNA follows: TGTGCCAGCAGCGTCCGGGGAGCGGGGACCCAGTACTTC.

This clone was seen once. The chain links TRBV25-1 to TRBJ1-2, with TRBD1 matching 7 bases. Germline V gives CDR1 MGHDK, CDR2 SYGVNS. The CDR3 loop spans 13 amino acids. V trimming: 3 bases; J trimming: 7 bases; junction bases outside the gene matches: 5. The CDR3, as DNA: TGTGCCAGCAGTGACGACAGGGCGGCTGGCTACACCTTC. Encoded protein: CASSDDRAAGYTF.

The chain couples TRBV4-3 to TRBJ2-4, with TRBD1 identical over 8 bases. The J segment lost 7 bases and the V segment lost 0 bases, leaving 2 bases of the junction unmatched. Per the germline V gene, CDR1 is LGHNA and CDR2 is YSLEER. CDR3 length equals 14 residues. CDR3 DNA: TGCGCCAGCAGCCAAGAGACAGGGGCGAACATTCAGTACTTC. Protein product: CASSQETGANIQYF.

The sample holds a few counts of this clone. The chain uses TRBV19 and TRBJ1-2; perhaps TRBD1 as D (6 bases). The CDR3 spans 13 residues. Germline CDR1 is LNHDA and CDR2 is SQIVND (reference sequence). The V gene lost 11 bases and the J gene lost 0 bases, with 13 bases spanning the gap. The CDR3 DNA reads as TGTGCCGATGGGACAATATCTAACTATGGCTACACCTTC. Amino acid sequence: CADGTISNYGYTF.

V and J are TRBV9 and TRBJ1-1; D not resolved. In germline, CDR1 is SGDLS, CDR2 YYNGEE. Deletions cut 3 bases from V and 1 base from J, with 13 bases between. The CDR3 loop spans 15 amino acids. Here the CDR3 reads CASSAQSGRNTEAFF. Written as DNA, the CDR3 is TGTGCCAGCAGCGCCCAATCGGGGAGGAACACTGAAGCTTTCTTT.

The rearrangement joins TRBV5-1 to TRBJ1-5; D may be TRBD1 (6 bases). The CDR3 consists of 13 residues. CDR1 SGHRS and CDR2 YFSETQ come from the germline V gene. Trimming pared 1 base from V and 6 bases from J, leaving 8 bases between. CDR3 sequence: CASSLTGSQPQHF. Here the CDR3 DNA reads TGCGCCAGCAGCTTGACAGGGAGTCAGCCCCAGCATTTT.

There are a few counts of this clone. The chain joins TRBV5-5 to TRBJ1-6; the D gene is possibly TRBD1 (5 bases). Germline assignment: CDR1 SGHKS and CDR2 YYEKEE (reference sequence). There are 16 residues in the CDR3. V lost 0 bases to trimming and J lost 8 bases, with 15 bases between them. In nucleotides, the CDR3 is TGTGCCAGCAGCTTGGGCCTCGACAGACTAGATTCACCCCTCCACTTT. Translation: CASSLGLDRLDSPLHF. Supplemented by reference TRBV5-5 and TRBJ1-6, the full variable domain reads DAGVTQSPTHLIKTRGQQVTLRCSPISGHKSVSWYQQVLGQGPQFIFQYYEKEERGRGNFPDRFSARQFPNYSSELNVNALLLGDSALYLCASSLGLDRLDSPLHFGNGTRLTVT.

This clone was counted a few times. The chain carries TRBV18 and TRBJ2-1; D possibly corresponds to TRBD1 (6 bases). Germline CDR1 KGHSH, CDR2 LQKENI. The CDR3 length is 14 residues. V lost 2 bases and J lost 5, with 10 bases in between. The CDR3 coding sequence is TGTGCCAGCTCACCAGGGTCAGGGGACAATGAGCAGTTCTTC. Residues: CASSPGSGDNEQFF.

The chain recombines TRBV30 with TRBJ1-1; weak D call: TRBD1 (6 bases). V lost 2 bases and J 1 base, leaving 11 bases between the germline ends. CDR1 is GTSNPN, CDR2 SVGIG, per germline (reference sequence). The CDR3 has 14 amino acids. CDR3 loop: CAWSRGGGNTEAFF. DNA of the CDR3: TGTGCCTGGAGTCGAGGGGGAGGGAACACTGAAGCTTTCTTT.

This clone is a singleton in its sample. The chain links TRBV7-2 to TRBJ2-7; 9 bases fit TRBD2. The germline gives CDR1 SGHTA, CDR2 FQGNSA. This CDR3 is 15 amino acids long. J gave up 9 bases and V 5 bases, and 14 bases lay outside the gene matches. The CDR3 nucleotides are TGTGCCAGCAGCCTCGACCCAGCGGGAGGTATGATGCAGTACTTC. Translation: CASSLDPAGGMMQYF.

Concerning this clone itself: The same CDR3 also results from other DNA sequences found in this sample. V gene TRBV6-1 combines with J gene TRBJ1-2; TRBD1 matches at 7 bases. CDR3 size: 13 residues. V lost 0 bases, J lost 7 bases, and 2 bases stayed unmatched. Germline-derived CDR1 and CDR2 are MNHNS and SASEGT. The CDR3 reads CASSEAPGGGYTF. The CDR3 nucleotides read TGTGCCAGCAGTGAAGCCCCAGGGGGTGGCTACACCTTC.

The V and J genes are TRBV5-4 and TRBJ1-5; possibly TRBD1 for D (6 bases). The CDR3 is 13 amino acids. The V end lost 0 bases, the J end lost 12 bases, and 13 bases lay between the germline ends. The germline CDR1 and CDR2 sequences are SGHNT and YYREEE (reference sequence). The CDR3 loop reads CASSLETGGHQHF. The CDR3 DNA sequence: TGTGCCAGCAGCTTGGAAACGGGGGGGCACCAGCATTTT. The full variable domain, with the rest looked up from reference TRBV5-4 and TRBJ1-5, is ETGVTQSPTHLIKTRGQQVTLRCSSQSGHNTVSWYQQALGQGPQFIFQYYREEENGRGNFPPRFSGLQFPNYSSELNVNALELDDSALYLCASSLETGGHQHFGDGTRLSIL.